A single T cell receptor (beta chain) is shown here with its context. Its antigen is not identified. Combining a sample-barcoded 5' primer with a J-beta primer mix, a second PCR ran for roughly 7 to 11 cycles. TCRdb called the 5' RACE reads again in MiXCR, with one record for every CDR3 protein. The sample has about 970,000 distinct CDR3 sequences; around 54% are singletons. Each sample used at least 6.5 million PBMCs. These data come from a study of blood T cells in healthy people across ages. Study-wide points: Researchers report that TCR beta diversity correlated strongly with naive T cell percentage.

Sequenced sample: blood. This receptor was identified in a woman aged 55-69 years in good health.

This CDR3 reads CAWSGTGLSQPQHF. The CDR3 DNA is TGTGCCTGGAGTGGGACAGGATTATCCCAGCCCCAGCATTTT. V and J are TRBV30 and TRBJ1-5; 7 bases line up with TRBD1. The CDR3 spans 14 residues. Germline V gene data show CDR1 as GTSNPN and CDR2 as SVGIG (reference sequence). V trimming: 1 base; J trimming: 7 bases; junction bases outside the gene matches: 7.